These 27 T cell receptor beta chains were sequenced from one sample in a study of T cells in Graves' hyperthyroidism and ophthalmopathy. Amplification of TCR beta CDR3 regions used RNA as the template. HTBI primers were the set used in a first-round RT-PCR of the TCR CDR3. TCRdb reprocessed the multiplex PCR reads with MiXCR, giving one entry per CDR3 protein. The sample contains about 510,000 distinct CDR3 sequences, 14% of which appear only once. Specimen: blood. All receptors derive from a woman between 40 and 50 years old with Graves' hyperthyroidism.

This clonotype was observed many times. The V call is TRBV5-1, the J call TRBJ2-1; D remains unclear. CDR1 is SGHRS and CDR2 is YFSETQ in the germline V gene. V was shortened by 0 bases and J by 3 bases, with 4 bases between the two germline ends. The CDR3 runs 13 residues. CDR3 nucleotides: TGCGCCAGCAGCTTGGACATCTACAATGAGCAGTTCTTC. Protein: CASSLDIYNEQFF.

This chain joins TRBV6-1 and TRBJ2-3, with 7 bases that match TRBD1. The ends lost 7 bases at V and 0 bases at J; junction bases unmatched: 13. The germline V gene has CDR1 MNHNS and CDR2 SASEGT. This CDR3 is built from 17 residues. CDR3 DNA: TGTGCCAGCACCATATCGTACAGGGGCACTAGCACAGATACGCAGTATTTT. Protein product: CASTISYRGTSTDTQYF.

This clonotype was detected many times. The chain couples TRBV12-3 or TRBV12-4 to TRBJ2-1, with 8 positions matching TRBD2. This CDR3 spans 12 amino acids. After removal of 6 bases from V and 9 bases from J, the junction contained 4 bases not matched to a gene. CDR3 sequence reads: CASRNGGGEQFF. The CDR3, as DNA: TGTGCCAGCAGAAACGGGGGGGGTGAGCAGTTCTTC.

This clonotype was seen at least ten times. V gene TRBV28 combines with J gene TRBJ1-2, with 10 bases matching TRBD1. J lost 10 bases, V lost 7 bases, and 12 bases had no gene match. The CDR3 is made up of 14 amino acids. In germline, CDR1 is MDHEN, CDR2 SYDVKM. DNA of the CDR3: TGTGCCAGCATAGAGACCGGGACAGGGGAGCCCTACACCTTC. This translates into CASIETGTGEPYTF.

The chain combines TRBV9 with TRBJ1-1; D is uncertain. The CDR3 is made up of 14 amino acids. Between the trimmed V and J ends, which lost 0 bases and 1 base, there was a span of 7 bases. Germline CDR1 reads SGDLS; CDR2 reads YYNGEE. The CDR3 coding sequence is TGTGCCAGCAGCGTAGGGGTCTCGAACACTGAAGCTTTCTTT. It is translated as CASSVGVSNTEAFF.

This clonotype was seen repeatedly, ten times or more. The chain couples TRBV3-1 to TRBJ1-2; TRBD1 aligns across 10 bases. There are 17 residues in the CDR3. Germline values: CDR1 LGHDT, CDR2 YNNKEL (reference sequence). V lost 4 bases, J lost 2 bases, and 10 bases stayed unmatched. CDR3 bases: TGTGCCAGCAGCCCGATCCCCGGGACAGGGGAAAACTATGGCTACACCTTC. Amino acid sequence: CASSPIPGTGENYGYTF.

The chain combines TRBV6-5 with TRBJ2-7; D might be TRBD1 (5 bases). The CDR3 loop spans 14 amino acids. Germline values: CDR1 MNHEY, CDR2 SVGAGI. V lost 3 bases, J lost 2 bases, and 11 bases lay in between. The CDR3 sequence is CASSYTGIPYEQYF. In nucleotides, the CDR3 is TGTGCCAGCAGTTATACAGGAATCCCCTACGAGCAGTACTTC.

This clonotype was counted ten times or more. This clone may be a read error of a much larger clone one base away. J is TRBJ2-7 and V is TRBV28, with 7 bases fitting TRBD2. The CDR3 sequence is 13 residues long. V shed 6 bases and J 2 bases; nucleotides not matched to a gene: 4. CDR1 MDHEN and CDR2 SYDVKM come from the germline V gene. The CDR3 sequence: CASRPGTTYEQYF. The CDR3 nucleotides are TGTGCCAGCAGGCCCGGGACTACCTACGAGCAGTACTTC.

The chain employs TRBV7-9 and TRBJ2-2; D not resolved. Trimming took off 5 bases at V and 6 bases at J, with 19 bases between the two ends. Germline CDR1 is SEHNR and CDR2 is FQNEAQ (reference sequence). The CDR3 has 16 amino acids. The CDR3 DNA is TGTGCCAGCAGCCGAATAGGATCTAGTTCTCCCGGGGAGCTGTTTTTT. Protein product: CASSRIGSSSPGELFF.

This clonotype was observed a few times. The CDR3 reads CASSVRGESSYEQYF. The CDR3 nucleotides are TGTGCCAGCAGCGTCAGAGGGGAATCCTCCTACGAGCAGTACTTC. V and J are TRBV9 and TRBJ2-7, with D perhaps assigned TRBD1 or TRBD2 (5 bases each). Trimming pared 2 bases from V and 0 bases from J, leaving 12 bases between. From germline, CDR1 is SGDLS and CDR2 YYNGEE. The CDR3 consists of 15 residues.

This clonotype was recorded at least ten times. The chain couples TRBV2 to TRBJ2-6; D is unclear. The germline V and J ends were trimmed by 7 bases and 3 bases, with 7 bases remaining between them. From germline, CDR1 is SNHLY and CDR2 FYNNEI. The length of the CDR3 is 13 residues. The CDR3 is CASTSDGANVLTF. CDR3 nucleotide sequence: TGTGCCAGCACGTCCGATGGGGCCAACGTCCTGACTTTC. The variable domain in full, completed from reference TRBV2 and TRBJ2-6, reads EPEVTQTPSHQVTQMGQEVILRCVPISNHLYFYWYRQILGQKVEFLVSFYNNEISEKSEIFDDQFSVERPDGSNFTLKIRSTKLEDSAMYFCASTSDGANVLTFGAGSRLTVL.

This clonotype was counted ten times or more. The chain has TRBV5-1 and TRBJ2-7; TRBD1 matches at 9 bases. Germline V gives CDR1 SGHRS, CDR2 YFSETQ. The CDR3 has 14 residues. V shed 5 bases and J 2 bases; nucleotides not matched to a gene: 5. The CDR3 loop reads CASRWDRATYEQYF. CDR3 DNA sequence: TGCGCCAGCAGGTGGGACAGGGCCACCTACGAGCAGTACTTC.

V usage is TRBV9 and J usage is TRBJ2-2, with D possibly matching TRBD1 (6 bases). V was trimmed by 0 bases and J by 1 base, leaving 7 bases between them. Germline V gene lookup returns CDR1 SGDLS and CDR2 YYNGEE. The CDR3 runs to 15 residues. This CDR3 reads CASSVGTVNTGELFF. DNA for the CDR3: TGTGCCAGCAGCGTAGGGACAGTGAACACCGGGGAGCTGTTTTTT. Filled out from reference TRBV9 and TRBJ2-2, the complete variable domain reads DSGVTQTPKHLITATGQRVTLRCSPRSGDLSVYWYQQSLDQGLQFLIQYYNGEERAKGNILERFSAQQFPDLHSELNLSSLELGDSALYFCASSVGTVNTGELFFGEGSRLTVL.

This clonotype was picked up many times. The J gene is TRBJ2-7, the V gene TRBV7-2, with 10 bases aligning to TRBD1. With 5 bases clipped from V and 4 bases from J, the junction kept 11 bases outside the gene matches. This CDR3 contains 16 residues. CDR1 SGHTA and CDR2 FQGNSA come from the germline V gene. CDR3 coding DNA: TGTGCCAGCAGCCCGATCTGGGACAGGGGAGCGTACGAGCAGTACTTC. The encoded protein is CASSPIWDRGAYEQYF.

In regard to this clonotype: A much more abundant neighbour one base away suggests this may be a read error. The CDR3: CASGFYEQFF. The CDR3 DNA reads TGTGCCAGCGGATTCTACGAGCAGTTCTTC. V is TRBV27 and J is TRBJ2-7; no clear D gene. The last part of the DNA fits TRBJ2-1 better; the J call may be wrong. The CDR3 totals 10 residues. The V gene's germline CDR1 is MNHEY and CDR2 SMNVEV (reference sequence).

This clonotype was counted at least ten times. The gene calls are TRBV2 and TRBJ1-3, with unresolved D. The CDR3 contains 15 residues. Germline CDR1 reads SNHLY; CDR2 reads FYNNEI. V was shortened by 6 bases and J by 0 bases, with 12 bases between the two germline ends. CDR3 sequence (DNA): TGTGCCAGCAGCCGCGACCGAAACTCTGGAAACACCATATATTTT. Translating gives CASSRDRNSGNTIYF.

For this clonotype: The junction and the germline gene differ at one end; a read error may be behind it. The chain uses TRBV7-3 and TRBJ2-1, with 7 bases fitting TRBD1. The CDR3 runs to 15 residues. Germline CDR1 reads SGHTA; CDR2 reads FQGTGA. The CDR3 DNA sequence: TGTGCCGGCAGCTTATCCGGGACAGCCTCCAATGAGCAGTTCTTC. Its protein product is CAGSLSGTASNEQFF.

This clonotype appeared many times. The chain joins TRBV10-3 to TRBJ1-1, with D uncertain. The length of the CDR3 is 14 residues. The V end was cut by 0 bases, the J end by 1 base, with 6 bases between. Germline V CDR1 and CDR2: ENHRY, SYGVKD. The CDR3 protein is CAISESRTNTEAFF. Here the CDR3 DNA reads TGTGCCATCAGTGAGTCGAGGACGAACACTGAAGCTTTCTTT.

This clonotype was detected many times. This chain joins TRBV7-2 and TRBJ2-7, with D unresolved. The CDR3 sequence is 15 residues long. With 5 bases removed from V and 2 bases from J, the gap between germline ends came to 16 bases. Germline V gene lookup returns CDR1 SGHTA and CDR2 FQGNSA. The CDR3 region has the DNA TGTGCCAGCAGCCCCGCTGTTTCGGCCCCCTACGAGCAGTACTTC. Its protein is CASSPAVSAPYEQYF.

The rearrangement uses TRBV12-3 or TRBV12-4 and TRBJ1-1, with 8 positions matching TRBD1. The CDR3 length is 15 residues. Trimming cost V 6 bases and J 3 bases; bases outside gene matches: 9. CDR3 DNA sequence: TGTGCCAGCAGAGAGACGCAGGGGGCAGACACTGAAGCTTTCTTT. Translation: CASRETQGADTEAFF.

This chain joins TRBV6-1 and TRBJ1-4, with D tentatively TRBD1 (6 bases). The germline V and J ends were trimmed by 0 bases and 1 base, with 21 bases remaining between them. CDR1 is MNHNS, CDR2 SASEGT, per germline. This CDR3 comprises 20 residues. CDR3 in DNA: TGTGCCAGCAGTGAAGCGTCCCGGGGGCGCACGGCGGGAACTAATGAAAAACTGTTTTTT. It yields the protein CASSEASRGRTAGTNEKLFF.

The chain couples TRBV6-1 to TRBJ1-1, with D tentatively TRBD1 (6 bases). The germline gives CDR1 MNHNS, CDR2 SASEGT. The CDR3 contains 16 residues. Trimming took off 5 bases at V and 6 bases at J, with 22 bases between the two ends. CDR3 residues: CASSYFPGQRVAEAFF. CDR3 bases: TGTGCCAGCAGTTACTTTCCGGGACAAAGGGTCGCTGAAGCTTTCTTT.

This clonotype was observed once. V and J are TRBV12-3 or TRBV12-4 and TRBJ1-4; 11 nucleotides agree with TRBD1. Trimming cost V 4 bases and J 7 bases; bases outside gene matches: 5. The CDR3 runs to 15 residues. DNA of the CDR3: TGTGCCAGCAGTTACTCCGGGACAGGGGGTGAAAAACTGTTTTTT. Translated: CASSYSGTGGEKLFF.

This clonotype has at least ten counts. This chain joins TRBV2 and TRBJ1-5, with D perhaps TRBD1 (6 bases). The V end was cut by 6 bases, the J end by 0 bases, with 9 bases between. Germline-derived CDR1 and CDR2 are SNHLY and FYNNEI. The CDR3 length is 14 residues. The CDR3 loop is CASRDRYSNQPQHF. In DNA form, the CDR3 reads TGTGCCAGCAGGGACAGATATAGCAATCAGCCCCAGCATTTT.

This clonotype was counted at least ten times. CDR3 protein: CASSLGAGGDDTQYF. CDR3 coding DNA: TGCGCCAGCAGCTTGGGAGCGGGAGGGGACGATACGCAGTATTTT. This rearrangement joins TRBV5-1 to TRBJ2-3; TRBD2 agrees at 10 bases. The germline gives CDR1 SGHRS, CDR2 YFSETQ. V was clipped by 0 bases and J by 6 bases; unmatched bases: 4. The CDR3 is 15 residues long.

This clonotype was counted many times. Here the CDR3 DNA reads TGTGCCACCAGCAGAGAGACGGGAGTGGTCGAGACCCAGTACTTC. Its translation is CATSRETGVVETQYF. The rearrangement joins TRBV15 to TRBJ2-5, with TRBD2 as a possible D gene (6 bases). CDR1 and CDR2 (germline): LNHNV, YYDKDF (reference sequence). V was shortened by 0 bases and J by 5 bases, with 13 bases between the two germline ends. This CDR3 has 15 residues. The full variable domain, rest sourced from reference TRBV15 and TRBJ2-5, is DAMVIQNPRYQVTQFGKPVTLSCSQTLNHNVMYWYQQKSSQAPKLLFHYYDKDFNNEADTPDNFQSRRPNTSFCFLDIRSPGLGDTAMYLCATSRETGVVETQYFGPGTRLLVL.

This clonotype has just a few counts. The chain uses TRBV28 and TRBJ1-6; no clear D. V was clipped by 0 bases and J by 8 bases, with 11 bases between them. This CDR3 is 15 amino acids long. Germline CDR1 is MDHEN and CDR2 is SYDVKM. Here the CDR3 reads CASSLWGQAYSPLHF. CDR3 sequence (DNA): TGTGCCAGCAGTTTATGGGGCCAGGCCTATTCACCCCTCCACTTT. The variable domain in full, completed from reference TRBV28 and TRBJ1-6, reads DVKVTQSSRYLVKRTGEKVFLECVQDMDHENMFWYRQDPGLGLRLIYFSYDVKMKEKGDIPEGYSVSREKKERFSLILESASTNQTSMYLCASSLWGQAYSPLHFGNGTRLTVT.